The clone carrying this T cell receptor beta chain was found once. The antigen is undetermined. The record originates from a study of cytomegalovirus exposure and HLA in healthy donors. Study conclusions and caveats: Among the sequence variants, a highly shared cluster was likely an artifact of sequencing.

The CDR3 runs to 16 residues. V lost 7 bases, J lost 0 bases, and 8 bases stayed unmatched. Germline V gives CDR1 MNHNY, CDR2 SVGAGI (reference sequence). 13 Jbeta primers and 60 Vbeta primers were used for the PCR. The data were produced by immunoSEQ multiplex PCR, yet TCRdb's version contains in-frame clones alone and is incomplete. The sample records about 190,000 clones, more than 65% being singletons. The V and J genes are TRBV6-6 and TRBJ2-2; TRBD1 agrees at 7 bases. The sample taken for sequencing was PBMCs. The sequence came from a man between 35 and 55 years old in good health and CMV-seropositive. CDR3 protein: CASTRSTGTNTGELFF. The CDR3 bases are TGTGCCAGCACAAGATCGACAGGGACGAACACCGGGGAGCTGTTTTTT.